The clone carrying this T cell receptor (beta chain) is categorized as medium-sized. Its matching antigen is unknown. Single viable CD3+CD4+CD8-CD45RO+ cells were sorted as the memory CD4+ T cells. The sample comes from a study of memory CD4+ T cells and cytomegalovirus serostatus. Points from the study as a whole: Median bootstrapped AUC for CMV status was about 0.94 originally, about 0.9 US-trained. The CMV-associated TCR signature appears largely within the CD4+ memory repertoire.

In the authors' methods: Out-of-frame sequences were removed, leaving some 2 million distinct TCRbeta sequences. Clones were sequenced by immunoSEQ multiplex PCR, and TCRdb holds only the in-frame ones, with some missing. The D gene and trimming were derived from the DNA, and the V and J assignments and clone size from that table. The sample gives some 57,000 clones, roughly four fifths of which show up once; around 0.83% is in the top ten. The CDR3 length is 15 residues. Between the trimmed V and J ends, which lost 1 base and 4 bases, there was a span of 11 bases. Germline V gene sequence: CDR1 SGHTA, CDR2 FQGNSA.

This TCR was recovered from an adult in good health and CMV-seronegative. What was sequenced was memory CD4+ T cells from blood. The rearrangement links TRBV7-2 to TRBJ1-3, with no clear D. CDR3 in DNA: TGTGCCAGCAGCTTAGGATTCGGAGGGGGAAACACCATATATTTT. Translating gives CASSLGFGGGNTIYF.